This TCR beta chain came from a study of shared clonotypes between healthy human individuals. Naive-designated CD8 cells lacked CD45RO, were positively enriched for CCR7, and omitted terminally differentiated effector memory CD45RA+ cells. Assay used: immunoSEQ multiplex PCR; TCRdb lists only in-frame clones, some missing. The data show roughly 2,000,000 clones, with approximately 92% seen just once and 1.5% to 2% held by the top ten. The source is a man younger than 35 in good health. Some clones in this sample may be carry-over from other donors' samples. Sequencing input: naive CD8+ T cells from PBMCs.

CDR3 DNA sequence: TGTGCCACCAGCGGGAACTCACTGCCAGATGAGCAGTTCTTC. Translation: CATSGNSLPDEQFF. The rearrangement links TRBV15 to TRBJ2-1; D remains unclear. Per the germline V gene, CDR1 is LNHNV and CDR2 is YYDKDF (reference sequence). CDR3 length: 14 amino acids. Trimming took off 5 bases at V and 8 bases at J, with 16 bases between the two ends.